These 26 T cell receptor beta chains were all obtained from the same sample, sequenced in a study of regulatory T cells in long-lasting Graves disease. Both iRepertoire HTBI primers and Arm-PCR of CDR3 regions were used to build the TCR beta libraries. TCRdb recomputed calls from the multiplex PCR reads with MiXCR, one row per CDR3 protein. The profile shows approximately 440,000 distinct CDR3 sequences, around 22% of them singletons. Time point defined: persistent/refractory GD, antithyroid drugs over 5 years with positive TRAb. With RNA extracted from PBMCs as input, the TCR library was made. The specimen comprised peripheral blood mononuclear cells (PBMCs), sampled when the disease was refractory, from a patient treated with antithyroid drugs. The receptors come from a female donor with Graves disease.

This clonotype was seen repeatedly, ten times or more. The chain carries TRBV7-9 and TRBJ1-2, with D possibly TRBD1 on 5 matching bases. The germline V gene has CDR1 SEHNR and CDR2 FQNEAQ (reference sequence). The CDR3 has 14 residues. The V end lost 1 base, the J end lost 4 bases, and 10 bases lay between the germline ends. The CDR3 DNA reads TGTGCCAGCAGCTTAGGACTGGGGGGCTATGGCTACACCTTC. Its translation: CASSLGLGGYGYTF.

The chain joins TRBV20-1 to TRBJ2-1; D perhaps matches TRBD2 (6 bases). CDR1 is DFQATT, CDR2 SNEGSKA, per germline (reference sequence). V was clipped by 0 bases and J by 2 bases, with 11 bases between them. This CDR3 is 15 amino acids long. The CDR3 protein is CSARERKRAYNEQFF. In nucleotides, the CDR3 is TGCAGTGCTAGAGAACGTAAGCGGGCCTACAATGAGCAGTTCTTC.

V gene TRBV28 combines with J gene TRBJ1-2; 10 bases map to TRBD1. The CDR3 spans 15 residues. CDR1 and CDR2 (germline): MDHEN, SYDVKM. Unmatched junction bases numbered 10, after V lost 8 bases and J lost 4 bases. The CDR3 DNA reads as TGTGCCAGCGGGGATGGGGACAGGGGCGGCTATGGCTACACCTTC. Its protein product is CASGDGDRGGYGYTF.

This chain uses TRBV20-1 with TRBJ1-5; D is perhaps TRBD1 (5 bases). Germline assignment: CDR1 DFQATT and CDR2 SNEGSKA (reference sequence). The CDR3 contains 14 residues. CDR3 nucleotide sequence: TGCAGCTCCGGGCGGGGGTCGTCCGATCAGCCCCAGCATTTT. Encoded protein: CSSGRGSSDQPQHF.

This clonotype was seen a handful of times. The rearrangement uses TRBV7-2 and TRBJ2-1; D not resolved. The V end lost 1 base, the J end lost 5 bases, and 3 bases lay between the germline ends. There are 12 residues in the CDR3. Germline lookup yields CDR1 SGHTA and CDR2 FQGNSA. This CDR3 reads CASSLGHNEQFF. The CDR3 DNA reads TGTGCCAGCAGCTTAGGACACAATGAGCAGTTCTTC.

This clonotype was detected ten times or more. The chain employs TRBV5-5 and TRBJ2-7, with D tentatively TRBD1 or TRBD2 (5 bases each). Germline V gene data show CDR1 as SGHKS and CDR2 as YYEKEE (reference sequence). V lost 4 bases, J lost 4 bases, and 18 bases lay in between. This CDR3 comprises 15 residues. The DNA of the CDR3 is TGTGCCAGCAGCAGAGCCGGGACGGAAAAATACGAGCAGTACTTC. Encoded protein: CASSRAGTEKYEQYF.

The chain combines TRBV19 with TRBJ1-5; TRBD1 might be the D (6 bases). The germline gives CDR1 LNHDA, CDR2 SQIVND (reference sequence). The CDR3 has 13 residues. Trimming cost V 7 bases and J 2 bases, with 9 bases left between them. The CDR3: CASTGAGNQPQHF. The CDR3 nucleotides are TGTGCCAGTACAGGGGCCGGCAATCAGCCCCAGCATTTT.

J is TRBJ2-3 and V is TRBV2; 10 bases line up with TRBD2. The CDR3 runs to 16 residues. The J segment lost 4 bases and the V segment lost 5 bases, leaving 9 bases of the junction unmatched. From germline, CDR1 is SNHLY and CDR2 FYNNEI. The CDR3 DNA reads TGTGCCAGCAGTATAGAAGCGGGAGGGCCGGCAGATACGCAGTATTTT. Encoded protein: CASSIEAGGPADTQYF.

The rearrangement uses TRBV7-9 and TRBJ2-7; maybe TRBD2 (6 bases). The CDR3 has 12 residues. The germline V gene encodes CDR1 SEHNR and CDR2 FQNEAQ (reference sequence). The V and J ends lost 11 bases and 3 bases respectively, with 14 bases between them. The DNA for the CDR3 is TGTGCCTATACGGGAGAGGGCTACGAGCAGTACTTC. It codes for CAYTGEGYEQYF.

This clonotype was seen repeatedly, ten times or more. The chain couples TRBV6-1 to TRBJ1-1; a possible D gene is TRBD1 (6 bases). The CDR3 has 15 amino acids. Germline-derived CDR1 and CDR2 are MNHNS and SASEGT. Trimming took off 8 bases at V and 6 bases at J, with 22 bases between the two ends. The CDR3 sequence is CASSKGGGGGPEAFF. In DNA form, the CDR3 reads TGTGCCAGCTCGAAGGGGGGAGGAGGAGGGCCTGAAGCTTTCTTT.

The gene calls are TRBV3-1 and TRBJ2-5, with a tentative D call TRBD1 (7 bases). CDR1 and CDR2 from the germline V gene are LGHDT and YNNKEL (reference sequence). This CDR3 has 15 amino acids. The V and J ends lost 0 bases and 5 bases respectively, with 13 bases between them. The DNA for the CDR3 is TGTGCCAGCAGCCAAGAGGGCAGGGGGGATGAGACCCAGTACTTC. This translates into CASSQEGRGDETQYF.

This clonotype was recorded a few times. The chain links TRBV20-1 to TRBJ1-4; the D gene is possibly TRBD1 (5 bases). CDR3 length: 13 amino acids. Trimming left V 6 bases short and J 7 bases short, with 15 bases between. Germline values: CDR1 DFQATT, CDR2 SNEGSKA (reference sequence). CDR3 in amino acids: CSAIGTDLEKLFF. CDR3 DNA sequence: TGCAGTGCCATCGGGACGGACCTTGAAAAACTGTTTTTT.

The chain couples TRBV28 to TRBJ1-2; tentatively, D is TRBD1 (6 bases). The CDR3 loop spans 13 amino acids. The ends were cut back, 5 bases at V and 6 bases at J, with 13 bases in the middle. The V gene's germline CDR1 is MDHEN and CDR2 SYDVKM. The chain's CDR3 is CASSRRQVDGYTF. The CDR3 bases are TGTGCCAGCAGTCGACGACAGGTGGATGGCTACACCTTC.

This clonotype came up many times. The rearrangement joins TRBV10-3 to TRBJ2-2; D call uncertain. V was cut by 10 bases and J by 2 bases, with 8 bases left in between. CDR1 is ENHRY and CDR2 is SYGVKD in the germline V gene. CDR3 length equals 12 residues. The CDR3 DNA sequence: TGTGCCACCCTCGATAACACCGGGGAGCTGTTTTTT. Translation gives CATLDNTGELFF.

This clonotype was counted ten times or more. V usage is TRBV20-1 and J usage is TRBJ2-7; TRBD2 agrees at 10 bases. The CDR3 loop spans 13 amino acids. V lost 6 bases to trimming and J lost 1 base; unmatched junction nucleotides: 3. In germline, CDR1 is DFQATT, CDR2 SNEGSKA (reference sequence). The CDR3 DNA reads as TGCAGTGCCCCGGGACTAGCGTCCTACGAGCAGTACTTC. Translated, it gives CSAPGLASYEQYF.

This clonotype turned up a few times. CDR3 loop: CSANSGRLSYEQYF. In DNA, the CDR3 is TGCAGTGCTAATAGCGGGAGACTCTCCTACGAGCAGTACTTC. The V gene is TRBV20-1, the J gene TRBJ2-7, with 9 positions matching TRBD2. Germline trimming cut 4 bases from V and 0 bases from J; bases unmatched to any gene: 4. This CDR3 spans 14 amino acids. CDR1 and CDR2 from the germline V gene are DFQATT and SNEGSKA (reference sequence).

Comments on this clonotype: The conserved final phenylalanine or tryptophan is absent from the CDR3, which likely points to a read error. The rearrangement links TRBV7-9 to TRBJ2-7, with 9 bases fitting TRBD1. The CDR3 extends over 16 amino acids. Germline V CDR1 and CDR2: SEHNR, FQNEAQ (reference sequence). The CDR3 DNA reads TGCGCCAGCAGCCAAGTACAGGGGGCCTCCTCCTACGAGCAGTACCTC. Its translation is CASSQVQGASSYEQYL.

In its sample, this clonotype was seen many times. The V call is TRBV5-1, the J call TRBJ2-7; D not certain. The V and J ends lost 3 bases and 6 bases respectively, with 19 bases between them. Germline CDR1 is SGHRS and CDR2 is YFSETQ. The CDR3 is 15 residues long. The chain's CDR3 is CASSSVMGWGFEQYF. The DNA for the CDR3 is TGCGCCAGCAGCTCCGTGATGGGATGGGGTTTCGAGCAGTACTTC.

The CDR3 DNA sequence: TGTGCCAGCAGCCCAACGGCGGCGGGAGACACTGAAGCTTTCTTT. Its protein product is CASSPTAAGDTEAFF. This chain connects TRBV7-3 to TRBJ1-1; D gene ambiguous. The ends were cut back, 5 bases at V and 3 bases at J, with 16 bases in the middle. The germline gives CDR1 SGHTA, CDR2 FQGTGA. This CDR3 region has 15 residues.

This clonotype has just a few counts. The chain links TRBV12-3 or TRBV12-4 to TRBJ1-1; D is unresolved. CDR3 length: 12 residues. The V gene lost 5 bases and the J gene lost 8 bases, with 12 bases spanning the gap. The CDR3 is CASSRRLTEAFF. The DNA for the CDR3 is TGTGCCAGCAGTCGGAGACTAACCGAAGCTTTCTTT.

This clonotype was recorded many times. The chain links TRBV10-3 to TRBJ2-5; D call uncertain. This CDR3 spans 13 amino acids. The ends were cut back, 10 bases at V and 5 bases at J, with 17 bases in the middle. Germline CDR1 and CDR2: ENHRY and SYGVKD. The chain's CDR3 is CATESDPRETQYF. As DNA, the CDR3 is TGTGCCACCGAATCAGACCCCAGGGAGACCCAGTACTTC.

This clonotype was detected many times. The rearrangement links TRBV7-2 to TRBJ1-6; D is unresolved. V was clipped by 1 base and J by 7 bases, with 14 bases between them. Per the germline V gene, CDR1 is SGHTA and CDR2 is FQGNSA. The CDR3 has 16 amino acids. CDR3 in DNA: TGTGCCAGCAGCTTAGTTGTTACGGGAACAAATTCACCCCTCCACTTT. Encoded protein: CASSLVVTGTNSPLHF.

Worth noting for this clonotype: This likely came from a read error, as a far larger clone is one base away. The genes are TRBV6-8 and TRBJ2-5; unclear D gene. The V gene's germline CDR1 is MNHGY and CDR2 SAAAGT. The CDR3 is 14 amino acids. The CDR3 coding sequence is TGTGCCGGCAGTTACGGAGTGGACCAAGAGACCCAGTACTTC. Protein sequence: CAGSYGVDQETQYF.

The rearrangement links TRBV27 to TRBJ2-5, with D unclear. There are 10 residues in the CDR3. Germline V gene sequence: CDR1 MNHEY, CDR2 SMNVEV (reference sequence). V was clipped by 9 bases and J by 5 bases, with 7 bases between them. The CDR3, as DNA: TGTGCCAGAGTAAGGGAGACCCAGTACTTC. This translates into CARVRETQYF.

This clonotype was seen a handful of times. The chain employs TRBV19 and TRBJ1-5; TRBD1 might be the D (6 bases). Germline-derived CDR1 and CDR2 are LNHDA and SQIVND (reference sequence). The CDR3 spans 13 residues. The germline V and J ends were trimmed by 7 bases and 3 bases, with 10 bases remaining between them. The CDR3 sequence: CASKDRANQPQHF. The CDR3, as DNA: TGTGCCAGTAAGGACAGAGCCAATCAGCCCCAGCATTTT.

Details on this clonotype: A junction boundary mismatches the germline segment, possibly from a read error. The chain links TRBV5-6 to TRBJ2-4, with D possibly TRBD1 on 5 matching bases. The V gene's germline CDR1 is SGHDT and CDR2 YYEEEE. This CDR3 spans 15 amino acids. Written as DNA, the CDR3 is TGTGCCAGCAGCTTTAACAGGATAGCCAAAAACATCCAGTACTTC. Its translation is CASSFNRIAKNIQYF.